These 3 T cell receptor beta chains came from one sample sequenced in a study of neurological immune-mediated disorders. TCRdb independently ran MiXCR on the 5' RACE reads; one entry per CDR3 protein. In the table there are fewer than 20,000 distinct CDR3 sequences, roughly 15% of which are singletons. Source material: CD4+ T cells from blood. These receptor sequences come from a woman aged 55 to 70 with HTLV-1-associated myelopathy (HAM/TSP).

This clonotype is medium-sized (0.01 to 0.1%) within its sample. The J gene is TRBJ2-2, the V gene TRBV10-2; 10 positions match TRBD2. The CDR3 covers 17 residues. Per germline, CDR1 WSHSY and CDR2 SAAADI. V was pared by 3 bases and J by 0 bases, with 4 bases of the junction left unmatched. The CDR3 sequence: CASSDSGRIANTGELFF. CDR3 nucleotide sequence: TGCGCCAGCAGTGATAGCGGGAGGATAGCGAACACCGGGGAGCTGTTTTTT.

Of note for this clonotype: A much larger clone sits a single nucleotide away, making a read error possible. The chain is built from TRBV4-1 and TRBJ2-3, with TRBD1 identical over 10 bases. CDR3 length: 17 residues. Germline V gives CDR1 MGHRA, CDR2 YSYEKL. In DNA form, the CDR3 reads TGCGCCATCAGCCAAGAGACAGGGGGCGATTCCACAGATACGCAGTATTTT. Its protein is CAISQETGGDSTDTQYF.

This clonotype was found many times. The chain recombines TRBV20-1 with TRBJ2-1; the D gene is possibly TRBD2 (7 bases). Germline V gene lookup returns CDR1 DFQATT and CDR2 SNEGSKA (reference sequence). V dropped 2 bases and J dropped 9 bases, with 14 bases sitting between them. This CDR3 is built from 13 residues. CDR3 region: CSARRGGPVEQFF. CDR3 in DNA: TGCAGTGCTAGAAGGGGGGGCCCGGTTGAGCAGTTCTTC.